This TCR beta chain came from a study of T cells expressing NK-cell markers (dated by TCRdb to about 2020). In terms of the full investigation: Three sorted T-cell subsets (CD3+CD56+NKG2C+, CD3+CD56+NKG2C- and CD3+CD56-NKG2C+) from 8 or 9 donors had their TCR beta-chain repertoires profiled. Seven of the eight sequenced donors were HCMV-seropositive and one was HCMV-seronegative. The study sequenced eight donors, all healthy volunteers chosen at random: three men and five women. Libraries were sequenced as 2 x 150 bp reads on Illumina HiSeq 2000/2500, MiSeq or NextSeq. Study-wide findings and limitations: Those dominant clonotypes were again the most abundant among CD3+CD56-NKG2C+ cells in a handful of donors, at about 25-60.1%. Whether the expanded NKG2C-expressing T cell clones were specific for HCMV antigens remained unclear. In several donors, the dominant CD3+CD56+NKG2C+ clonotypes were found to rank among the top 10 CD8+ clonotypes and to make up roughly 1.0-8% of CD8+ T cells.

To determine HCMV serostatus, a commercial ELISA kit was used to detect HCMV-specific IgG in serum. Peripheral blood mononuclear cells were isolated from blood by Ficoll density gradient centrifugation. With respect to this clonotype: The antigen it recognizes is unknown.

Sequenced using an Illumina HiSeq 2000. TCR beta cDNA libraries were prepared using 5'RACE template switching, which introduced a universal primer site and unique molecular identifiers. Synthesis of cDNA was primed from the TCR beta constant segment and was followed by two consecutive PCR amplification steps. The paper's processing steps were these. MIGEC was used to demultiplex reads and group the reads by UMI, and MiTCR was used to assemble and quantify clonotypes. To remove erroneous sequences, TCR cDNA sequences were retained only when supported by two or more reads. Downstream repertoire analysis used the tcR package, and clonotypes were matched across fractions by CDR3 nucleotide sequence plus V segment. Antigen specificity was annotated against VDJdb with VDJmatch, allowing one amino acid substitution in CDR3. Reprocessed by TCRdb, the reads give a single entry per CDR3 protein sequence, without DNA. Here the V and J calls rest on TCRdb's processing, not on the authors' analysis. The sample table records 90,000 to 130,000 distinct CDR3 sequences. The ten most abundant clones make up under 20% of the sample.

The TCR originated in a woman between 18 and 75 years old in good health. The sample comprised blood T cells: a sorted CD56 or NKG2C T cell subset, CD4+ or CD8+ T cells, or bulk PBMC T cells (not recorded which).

This receptor has the CDR3 CASSSPWDYLNNEQFF. The rearranged chain carries TRBV11-2 and TRBJ2-1; there is no DNA to check the TCRdb D call of TRBD2. According to the germline V gene, CDR1 reads SGHAT and CDR2 reads FQNNGV. The CDR3 sequence holds 16 residues, the cysteine and phenylalanine included. The nucleotide record is missing.